The 29 T cell receptor beta chains listed next were all sequenced from one sample in a study of blood T cell repertoires in COVID-19 (TCRdb year 2020). Library preparation employed the immunoSEQ multiplex PCR assay. In its TCRdb copy, this immuneACCESS table keeps in-frame sequences only and misses some clones. Where compared with another copy, unresolved V genes explain less than half of these, and the others have no known cause. The sample data list 150,000 to 160,000 clones, and roughly 78% of these were observed just once. Around 1.7% of the sample is held by the ten biggest clonotypes. Sequencing input: peripheral blood. The receptors here all came from a man older than 75 with acute or convalescent COVID-19.

The rearrangement joins TRBV24-1 to TRBJ2-1; maybe TRBD1 (5 bases). Between the trimmed V and J ends, which lost 3 bases and 5 bases, there was a span of 13 bases. CDR1 and CDR2 (germline): KGHDR, SFDVKD. This CDR3 region has 15 residues. Here the CDR3 DNA reads TGTGCCACCAGTGATCCCGGACATAGGAACAATGAGCAGTTCTTC. This gives the protein CATSDPGHRNNEQFF.

The chain combines TRBV24-1 with TRBJ2-3; D might be TRBD2 (5 bases). The V gene lost 1 base and the J gene lost 4 bases, with 17 bases spanning the gap. CDR1 KGHDR and CDR2 SFDVKD come from the germline V gene. The CDR3 loop spans 17 amino acids. CDR3 protein: CATSDFRDIGGADTQYF. CDR3 in DNA: TGTGCCACCAGTGATTTTCGTGACATCGGAGGCGCAGATACGCAGTATTTT.

V is TRBV7-3 and J is TRBJ2-1, with a possible D match to TRBD2 (5 bases). The CDR3 sequence is 15 residues long. The germline V gene encodes CDR1 SGHTA and CDR2 FQGTGA. The ends were cut back, 0 bases at V and 0 bases at J, with 6 bases in the middle. CDR3: CASSLTGSSYNEQFF. CDR3 DNA: TGTGCCAGCAGCTTAACGGGGAGCTCCTACAATGAGCAGTTCTTC.

The gene calls are TRBV4-1 and TRBJ1-4; 9 bases line up with TRBD1. The CDR3 runs 14 residues. V shed 6 bases and J 8 bases; nucleotides not matched to a gene: 7. Germline V gene lookup returns CDR1 MGHRA and CDR2 YSYEKL. In nucleotides, the CDR3 is TGCGCCAGCAGTTCGGGGACAGGGTACGAAAAACTGTTTTTT. It yields the protein CASSSGTGYEKLFF.

CDR3 amino acids: CASSLTGNGYTF. CDR3 nucleotide sequence: TGTGCCAGCAGCCTAACAGGGAATGGCTACACCTTC. The chain is built from TRBV3-1 (or the pseudogene TRBV3-2) and TRBJ1-2, with a weak D call TRBD1 (6 bases). Germline CDR1 reads LGHDT; CDR2 reads YNNKEL (reference sequence). The CDR3 length is 12 residues. V shed 4 bases and J shed 6 bases, with 9 bases lying between them.

V is TRBV19 and J is TRBJ1-1; the D gene is possibly TRBD1 (5 bases). The CDR3 length is 15 residues. The germline gives CDR1 LNHDA, CDR2 SQIVND (reference sequence). V was shortened by 4 bases and J by 6 bases, with 18 bases between the two germline ends. The CDR3 spells CASSSREVGTAEAFF. CDR3 in DNA: TGTGCCAGTAGTAGCAGGGAGGTGGGGACCGCTGAAGCTTTCTTT.

This clone was observed a single time. The rearrangement joins TRBV19 to TRBJ1-2; D ambiguous. V shed 7 bases and J shed 2 bases, with 14 bases lying between them. CDR1 LNHDA and CDR2 SQIVND come from the germline V gene (reference sequence). CDR3 size: 14 residues. The CDR3 reads CASNGRNYNYGYTF. In nucleotides, the CDR3 is TGTGCCAGTAATGGCAGGAATTACAACTATGGCTACACCTTC.

This chain uses TRBV27 with TRBJ1-5; D gene ambiguous. V lost 6 bases and J lost 2, with 17 bases in between. The CDR3 contains 16 residues. CDR1 is MNHEY, CDR2 SMNVEV, per germline (reference sequence). This chain's CDR3 is CASSPSVPIGNQPQHF. The DNA for the CDR3 is TGTGCCAGCAGCCCTTCGGTCCCGATCGGCAATCAGCCCCAGCATTTT.

In regard to this clone: Its ends do not fully match the called genes, so a read error is possible. In the same sample, other DNA sequences code for this CDR3. The rearrangement links TRBV2 to TRBJ2-2; 8 bases align to TRBD1. This CDR3 region has 16 residues. Germline assignment: CDR1 SNHLY and CDR2 FYNNEI. CDR3 protein: CASRSGQGGNTGELFF. As DNA, the CDR3 is TGTGCCAGCAGGAGCGGACAGGGCGGTAACACCGGGGAGCTATTTTTT.

This chain links TRBV11-2 with TRBJ2-5; TRBD2 matches 8 bases. CDR1 and CDR2 from the germline V gene are SGHAT and FQNNGV. The CDR3 has 15 amino acids. V dropped 3 bases and J dropped 5; count of bases not matched to a gene: 8. CDR3 DNA: TGTGCCAGCAGCTTTGGCGGGGGGCCGGAGGAGACCCAGTACTTC. Translating gives CASSFGGGPEETQYF.

CDR3 bases: TGTGCCAGCAGCGCTCGGGACAGGGTGCCAGGGACCCAGTACTTC. It specifies CASSARDRVPGTQYF. V and J are TRBV11-2 and TRBJ2-5, with 9 bases that match TRBD1. CDR1 is SGHAT, CDR2 FQNNGV, per germline. The CDR3 has 15 residues. V was pared by 5 bases and J by 7 bases, with 11 bases of the junction left unmatched. Full variable domain (missing parts from reference TRBV11-2 and TRBJ2-5): EAGVAQSPRYKIIEKRQSVAFWCNPISGHATLYWYQQILGQGPKLLIQFQNNGVVDDSQLPKDRFSAERLKGVDSTLKIQPAKLEDSAVYLCASSARDRVPGTQYFGPGTRLLVL.

The genes are TRBV6-5 and TRBJ2-7; possible D gene TRBD1, 6 bases. The CDR3 has 12 amino acids. In germline, CDR1 is MNHEY, CDR2 SVGAGI. Trimming removed 6 bases at V and 3 bases at J, with 9 bases between. CDR3 nucleotide sequence: TGTGCCAGCAGAGGACAGTTCTACGAGCAGTACGTC. It encodes CASRGQFYEQYV.

The chain carries TRBV19 and TRBJ1-1, with D hard to call. This CDR3 region has 11 residues. Germline CDR1 LNHDA, CDR2 SQIVND (reference sequence). V shed 8 bases and J shed 10 bases, with 14 bases lying between them. The CDR3 DNA follows: TGTGCCAGTCAGGCTTCTCGGGGAGCTTTCTTT. Amino acids: CASQASRGAFF.

The chain is built from TRBV10-3 and TRBJ2-7; D is perhaps TRBD1 (6 bases). The CDR3 totals 14 residues. V was cut by 8 bases and J by 2 bases, with 16 bases left in between. CDR1 and CDR2 from the germline V gene are ENHRY and SYGVKD. CDR3 sequence (DNA): TGTGCCATCGGCCCAGGGGACCTTACCTACGAGCAGTACTTC. Translation gives CAIGPGDLTYEQYF.

The rearrangement links TRBV19 to TRBJ2-1; TRBD1 matches at 8 bases. J was trimmed by 0 bases and V by 8 bases; bases with no gene match: 6. The length of the CDR3 is 15 residues. Per the germline V gene, CDR1 is LNHDA and CDR2 is SQIVND (reference sequence). CDR3 sequence: CASDGQGSSYNEQFF. The CDR3 nucleotides are TGTGCCAGTGATGGACAGGGAAGCTCCTACAATGAGCAGTTCTTC. Supplemented by reference TRBV19 and TRBJ2-1, the full variable domain reads DGGITQSPKYLFRKEGQNVTLSCEQNLNHDAMYWYRQDPGQGLRLIYYSQIVNDFQKGDIAEGYSVSREKKESFPLTVTSAQKNPTAFYLCASDGQGSSYNEQFFGPGTRLTVL.

The chain carries TRBV21-1 and TRBJ1-2; the table's D gene call, TRBD1, was not cross checked with the DNA. TRBV21-1 is listed as a pseudogene. This CDR3 spans 18 amino acids. The CDR3 DNA reads as TGTGCCAGCAGCCCCGAGAACCGACCGGGACAGGGGTACTATGGCTACACCTTC. Translated, it gives CASSPENRPGQGYYGYTF.

Ten or more counts support this clone. This chain links TRBV5-5 with TRBJ1-3, with 10 bases lining up with TRBD1. Germline values: CDR1 SGHKS, CDR2 YYEKEE (reference sequence). The J segment lost 8 bases and the V segment lost 4 bases, leaving 9 bases of the junction unmatched. The length of the CDR3 is 15 residues. The CDR3: CASSPKDRGRDTIYF. The CDR3 bases are TGTGCCAGCAGCCCGAAAGACAGGGGGCGAGACACCATATATTTT.

The chain is built from TRBV3-1 (or the pseudogene TRBV3-2) and TRBJ2-7, with D unresolved. CDR3 length: 15 residues. Trimming cost V 0 bases and J 5 bases, with 14 bases left between them. CDR1 is LGHDT, CDR2 YNNKEL, per germline (reference sequence). The CDR3 DNA follows: TGTGCCAGCAGCCAAGATCGAACGGGTTTCGACGAGCAGTACTTC. Its protein is CASSQDRTGFDEQYF.

This clone appeared a single time. V usage is TRBV6-5 and J usage is TRBJ1-4, with TRBD1 identical over 7 bases. V was clipped by 2 bases and J by 7 bases; unmatched bases: 7. Germline assignment: CDR1 MNHEY and CDR2 SVGAGI. The CDR3 contains 15 residues. CDR3 sequence (DNA): TGTGCCAGCAGTTACGGGCAGGGGGTAGGTGAAAAACTGTTTTTT. Amino acids: CASSYGQGVGEKLFF.

V is TRBV29-1 and J is TRBJ2-1; D unclear. The V end was cut by 0 bases, the J end by 1 base, with 4 bases between. Germline V gives CDR1 SQVTM, CDR2 ANQGSEA. The CDR3 loop spans 13 amino acids. The CDR3 protein is CSVEESSYNEQFF. The CDR3 nucleotides read TGCAGCGTTGAAGAGTCGTCCTACAATGAGCAGTTCTTC.

The chain combines TRBV28 with TRBJ2-7, with 8 bases matching TRBD1. V shed 5 bases, J shed 7 bases, and the junction held 10 bases outside the gene matches. The length of the CDR3 is 14 residues. Germline V gene data show CDR1 as MDHEN and CDR2 as SYDVKM. CDR3 in DNA: TGTGCCAGCAGTGACCGACAGGGGTGGAGGGAGCAGTACGTC. Translation: CASSDRQGWREQYV.

This clone occurred a few times. This chain uses TRBV24-1 with TRBJ2-3, with 9 positions matching TRBD1. CDR1 KGHDR and CDR2 SFDVKD come from the germline V gene. The V segment lost 3 bases and the J segment 0 bases; nucleotides outside the gene matches: 3. CDR3 length: 16 amino acids. This CDR3 is CATSDVGQGSTDTQYF. The DNA of the CDR3 is TGTGCCACCAGTGATGTGGGACAGGGTAGCACAGATACGCAGTATTTT.

This clone was seen only a few times. Other DNA sequences in this sample translate to the same CDR3. This chain links TRBV9 with TRBJ2-2; perhaps TRBD1 as D (5 bases). Germline CDR1 and CDR2: SGDLS and YYNGEE. V gave up 0 bases and J gave up 7 bases, with 10 bases separating them. The CDR3 extends over 14 amino acids. CDR3 region: CASSVVGARGELFF. The CDR3 DNA follows: TGTGCCAGCAGCGTAGTAGGGGCCCGCGGGGAGCTGTTTTTT.

The genes are TRBV7-2 and TRBJ2-5; TRBD2 is a possible D gene (7 bases). Trimming removed 1 base at V and 5 bases at J, with 14 bases between. The CDR3 covers 15 residues. CDR1 SGHTA and CDR2 FQGNSA come from the germline V gene. The CDR3 DNA reads TGTGCCAGCAGCTTAGACGGGGGGCTAGTCGAGACCCAGTACTTC. Translated: CASSLDGGLVETQYF.

V and J are TRBV24-1 and TRBJ2-3, with TRBD2 matching over 8 bases. The CDR3 sequence is 14 residues long. Trimming at V came to 8 bases and at J to 1 base, leaving 4 bases not matched to a gene. Germline V gene data show CDR1 as KGHDR and CDR2 as SFDVKD. The CDR3 nucleotides read TGTGCCACCACAAATAGCGGGGGCACAGATACGCAGTATTTT. Translation gives CATTNSGGTDTQYF.

Concerning this clone itself: Other DNA sequences in this specimen translate into the identical CDR3. The chain is built from TRBV6-5 and TRBJ2-2; no firm D call. The germline V gene encodes CDR1 MNHEY and CDR2 SVGAGI. The CDR3 length is 14 residues. The ends were cut back, 3 bases at V and 2 bases at J, with 7 bases in the middle. The CDR3 DNA reads TGTGCCAGCAGTTATCTTCTAAACACCGGGGAGCTGTTTTTT. Translating it yields CASSYLLNTGELFF.

Details on this clone: Other DNA sequences within the sample encode an identical CDR3. This sequence joins TRBV7-9 and TRBJ1-5; D is unresolved. The V end lost 5 bases, the J end lost 4 bases, and 6 bases lay between the germline ends. The CDR3 has 12 amino acids. Germline lookup yields CDR1 SEHNR and CDR2 FQNEAQ (reference sequence). CDR3 DNA sequence: TGTGCCAGCAGCGGGCAGAATCAGCCCCAGCATTTT. It encodes CASSGQNQPQHF.

The V call is TRBV3-1 (or the pseudogene TRBV3-2), the J call TRBJ1-1; possible D gene TRBD1, 6 bases. Germline V gene data show CDR1 as LGHDT and CDR2 as YNNKEL (reference sequence). The CDR3 runs to 14 residues. The V gene lost 4 bases and the J gene lost 4 bases, with 13 bases spanning the gap. CDR3 in DNA: TGTGCCAGCAGCCTGGAGGGAGGGGGCACTGAAGCTTTCTTT. Its translation: CASSLEGGGTEAFF.

The CDR3 sequence: CASSLVSGGRSSLETQYF. The CDR3 DNA follows: TGTGCCAGCAGCTTGGTCAGCGGGGGGAGGTCTTCATTGGAGACCCAGTACTTC. The chain couples TRBV5-6 to TRBJ2-5, with TRBD2 matching 9 bases. V was pared by 0 bases and J by 5 bases, with 14 bases of the junction left unmatched. This CDR3 spans 18 amino acids. Germline loops: CDR1 SGHDT, CDR2 YYEEEE.